This TCR beta chain was found in a study of cytomegalovirus exposure and HLA in healthy donors. Notes on the study in general: Most TCR sequences were rare, but some public TCRs occurred in many donors. Clonal expansion, a later analysis showed, was greater in HLA-associated TCR beta chains than in equally common others. Donor immune exposure was known only as CMV serostatus.

A remark on this clone: Antigen unknown.

This CDR3 has 16 residues. Trimming at V came to 3 bases and at J to 7 bases, leaving 12 bases not matched to a gene. Germline V CDR1 and CDR2: SGHNT, YYREEE (reference sequence). The PCR used 60 Vbeta and 13 Jbeta primers. Here immunoSEQ multiplex PCR was the method, and the copy in TCRdb shows in-frame clones only, minus some. Among 100,000 to 150,000 clones listed, around 82% were seen once. Sequencing was performed on PBMCs. This TCR was sampled from a man aged 30 to 45 in good health and CMV-seropositive. The chain links TRBV5-4 to TRBJ2-4, with 8 nucleotides matching TRBD1. The CDR3 is CASSSTGAGLRNIQYF. CDR3 nucleotide sequence: TGTGCCAGCAGCTCGACAGGGGCGGGTTTAAGGAACATTCAGTACTTC.